Listed below are T cell receptor beta chains from one sample, sequenced in a study of T-cell memory formation after mild COVID-19. TCRdb analysed the 5' RACE reads with MiXCR anew, one entry per CDR3 protein. This sample has roughly 380,000 distinct CDR3 sequences, with over 25% found just once. Sequenced: PBMCs or a T cell subset sorted from them (not recorded which). The receptors originated from an adult woman who had mild COVID-19 (a few samples of this study predate the infection). Cell type and time point are not known. Both conserved end residues are part of each CDR3. The order of the fields is D gene, V gene, J gene, clone size, CDR3 DNA, CDR3 protein. A D gene is named only where the DNA matches it firmly. Size is stated for part of the rows, as once, few or many counts, or as a class when the clone is expanded.

>-|TRBV9|TRBJ1-2|-
TGTGCCAGCAGCGTAGAACCGGACGGTGTCGACGGCTACACCTTC
CASSVEPDGVDGYTF
>-|TRBV4-1|TRBJ2-3|-
TGCGCCAGCATGGAGGCAGGAATCACAGATACGCAGTATTTT
CASMEAGITDTQYF
>TRBD1|TRBV3-1|TRBJ2-7|few
TGTGCCAGCAGTCCCCCCCCCGGGACAGGCTACTACGAGCAGTACTTC
CASSPPPGTGYYEQYF
>-|TRBV7-6|TRBJ2-1|many
TGTGCCAGCAGCTTAGATGGCGGGATTACCGGGGCCTACAATGAGCAGTTCTTC
CASSLDGGITGAYNEQFF
>-|TRBV24-1|TRBJ2-2|-
TGTGCCACCAGTGATCCCGGACCAGAAACCGGGGAGCTGTTTTTT
CATSDPGPETGELFF
>-|TRBV12-3/TRBV12-4|TRBJ2-4|-
TGTGCCAGCAGTTTTTTGGGAGTGGACATTCAGTACTTC
CASSFLGVDIQYF
>-|TRBV5-1|TRBJ2-7|-
TGCGCCAGCAGCTTCGATGGGGCAGGGGTATCCTACGAGCAGTACTTC
CASSFDGAGVSYEQYF
>-|TRBV25-1|TRBJ1-2|-
TGTGCCAGCAGTGAATTCGCCGGGGTAAACTATGGCTACACCTTC
CASSEFAGVNYGYTF
>TRBD1|TRBV19|TRBJ2-5|-
TGTGCCAGTACCCCAGAGGGGGACAGGGGAGAGACCCAGTACTTC
CASTPEGDRGETQYF
>-|TRBV20-1|TRBJ2-7|few
TGCAGTGCTAGAGATTTGGAGGCCACCTACGAGCAGTACTTC
CSARDLEATYEQYF
>-|TRBV29-1|TRBJ1-1|-
TGCAGCGTCGCGAGGAGTAGGGACACTGAAGCTTTCTTT
CSVARSRDTEAFF
>-|TRBV6-6|TRBJ2-5|-
TGTGCCAGCAGTAACTCCCAAGAGACCCAGTACTTC
CASSNSQETQYF
>-|TRBV7-8|TRBJ1-3|-
TGTGCCAGCAGCGTACGGAGGACTGGAAACACCATATATTTT
CASSVRRTGNTIYF
>TRBD1|TRBV12-3/TRBV12-4|TRBJ2-5|-
TGTGCCAGCAGTTTCCGGGACAGGGGGCAGGACCAAGAGACCCAGTACTTC
CASSFRDRGQDQETQYF
>-|TRBV24-1|TRBJ2-3|few
TGTGCCACCAAAGATTCGGGTAAGAGGACAGATACGCAGTATTTT
CATKDSGKRTDTQYF
>-|TRBV15|TRBJ1-1|-
TGTGCCACCAGCAGCTTAGGGGGTTCCACTGAAGCTTTCTTT
CATSSLGGSTEAFF
>TRBD1|TRBV7-8|TRBJ2-1|few
TGTGCCAGCAGCTTAGTCCGACAGGGGCGATACAATGAGCAGTTCTTC
CASSLVRQGRYNEQFF
>-|TRBV5-6|TRBJ2-2|few
TGTGCCAGCAGCTTGTCCACATCGGACACCGGGGAGCTGTTTTTT
CASSLSTSDTGELFF
>-|TRBV7-2|TRBJ2-1|-
TGTGCCAGCAGCTTACGGGAGGAGCAGTTCTTC
CASSLREEQFF
>TRBD1|TRBV4-2|TRBJ1-2|-
TGTGCCAGCAGCCAAGATGACAGGGGGCTCTCTGGCTACACCTTC
CASSQDDRGLSGYTF
>TRBD2|TRBV19|TRBJ2-4|few
TGTGCCAGTAGTACGGGACTAGCGGGCAACATTCAGTACTTC
CASSTGLAGNIQYF
>TRBD2|TRBV5-4|TRBJ2-3|-
TGTGCCAGCAGCTTAAGGGGACTAGCGGTGGATACGCAGTATTTT
CASSLRGLAVDTQYF
>TRBD2|TRBV9|TRBJ2-2|-
TGTGCCAGCAGCCTAACCGGGACTAGCCTCTCCGGGGAGCTGTTTTTT
CASSLTGTSLSGELFF
>TRBD2|TRBV6-2/TRBV6-3|TRBJ2-5|few
TGTGCCAGCGGCCTAGCGGGGGGAGAGACCCAGTACTTC
CASGLAGGETQYF
>-|TRBV24-1|TRBJ2-2|few
TGTGCCACCAGTGATTTACGGGATTCGAACACCGGGGAGCTGTTTTTT
CATSDLRDSNTGELFF
>-|TRBV16|TRBJ1-5|-
TGTGCCAGCAGTCGACAGGTTAATCAGCCCCAGCATTTT
CASSRQVNQPQHF
>TRBD1|TRBV10-3|TRBJ2-1|few
TGTGCCATCAGTGAGTCGGACAGGGGGCATAGGAATGAGCAGTTCTTC
CAISESDRGHRNEQFF
>-|TRBV14|TRBJ2-3|few
TGTGCCAGCAGCCAAGGGGTTACGCAGTATTTT
CASSQGVTQYF
>-|TRBV4-3|TRBJ1-6|-
TGCGCCAGCAGCCAAGATGCAGGGCCCTATAATTCACCCCTCCACTTT
CASSQDAGPYNSPLHF
>TRBD2|TRBV7-9|TRBJ2-3|-
TGTGCCAGCAGCTTAGACCCTAGCGGGGGTCTGGCAGATACGCAGTATTTT
CASSLDPSGGLADTQYF
>-|TRBV20-1|TRBJ2-3|-
TGCAGTGCTAAGGACTGGACAGATACGCAGTATTTT
CSAKDWTDTQYF
>-|TRBV4-1|TRBJ2-3|-
TGCGCCAGCAGCCAAGAAGGGGGACAATCAACGGCAGATACGCAGTATTTT
CASSQEGGQSTADTQYF
>-|TRBV12-3/TRBV12-4|TRBJ2-7|many
TGTGCCAGCAGTTCACTAGTGGGGTACGAGCAGTACTTC
CASSSLVGYEQYF
>TRBD1|TRBV7-9|TRBJ2-7|few
TGTGCCAGCAGCTTTGTTTACCCCGGGACAGGGGGAGTAAGCTCCTACGAGCAGTACTTC
CASSFVYPGTGGVSSYEQYF
>-|TRBV6-5|TRBJ2-3|few
TGTGCCAGCGGGTTGGGGGGAGTGACAGATACGCAGTATTTT
CASGLGGVTDTQYF
>TRBD2|TRBV6-2/TRBV6-3|TRBJ2-1|-
TGTGCCAGCAGACCCACCTACGGACTAGCGGGATTTCACAATGAGCAGTTCTTC
CASRPTYGLAGFHNEQFF
>-|TRBV2|TRBJ1-1|-
TGTGCCAGGAAAGAGGGGGACACTGAAGCTTTCTTT
CARKEGDTEAFF
>TRBD2|TRBV12-3/TRBV12-4|TRBJ2-3|few
TGTGCCGTTAGCGGGAGGACTAGCACAGATACGCAGTATTTT
CAVSGRTSTDTQYF
>-|TRBV5-1|TRBJ1-1|-
TGCGCCAGCAGCTCGGGACCCCTGAACACTGAAGCTTTCTTT
CASSSGPLNTEAFF
>-|TRBV24-1|TRBJ2-1|-
TGTGCCACCAGTGATGGGGACGGGGATGAGCAGTTCTTC
CATSDGDGDEQFF
>TRBD1|TRBV4-2|TRBJ2-3|many
TGTGCCAGCAGCCAGGGACAGGGGGTAACAGATACGCAGTATTTT
CASSQGQGVTDTQYF
>TRBD2|TRBV11-1|TRBJ2-1|once
TGTGCCAGCAGCATCGGTAGGGACTACTACAATGAGCAGTTCTTC
CASSIGRDYYNEQFF
>TRBD2|TRBV5-1|TRBJ2-5|few
TGCGCCAGCAGCGCAGGACTAGCGGGCCAAGAGACCCAGTACTTC
CASSAGLAGQETQYF
>TRBD1|TRBV4-2|TRBJ1-1|-
TGTGCCAGCAGCGGCGGATCGGGACAGGGGGTCACTGAAGCTTTCTTT
CASSGGSGQGVTEAFF
>-|TRBV11-1|TRBJ1-1|many
TGTGCCAGCAGCTTAGGCGCCCCGTATGAAGCTTTCTTT
CASSLGAPYEAFF